This is a list of T cell receptor beta chains from one sample in a study of blood T cell repertoires in COVID-19. The repertoire was sequenced with immunoSEQ multiplex PCR; TCRdb's copy has only in-frame clones and lacks some. Of some 200,000 clones listed, about 90% were seen once; the top ten hold 2.5%. The sample consisted of peripheral blood. Receptors originate from a man between 35 and 55 years old with active or convalescent COVID-19. Both conserved end residues are part of each CDR3. D genes are given only for firm matches. The size field is filled for only some rows; it gives once, few, many or a size class.

CASSYSADGTEAFF,TGTGCCAGCAGTTACTCGGCGGATGGGACTGAAGCTTTCTTT,.,TRBV6-5,TRBJ1-1,few
CASSPLPDYNEQFF,TGTGCCAGCTCACCTCTTCCAGACTACAATGAGCAGTTCTTC,.,TRBV18,TRBJ2-1,once
CASSYIRVWTEAFF,TGTGCCAGCAGTTACATCAGGGTGTGGACTGAAGCTTTCTTT,.,TRBV6-6,TRBJ1-1,.
CASSGGRGNNQPQHF,TGTGCCAGCAGCGGAGGGCGGGGTAACAATCAGCCCCAGCATTTT,.,TRBV7-9,TRBJ1-5,.
CASSAPDREGEQFF,TGTGCCAGCAGCGCCCCTGATCGGGAGGGGGAGCAGTTCTTC,TRBD2,TRBV9,TRBJ2-1,once
CASSWGSGLAIETQYF,TGCGCCAGCAGCTGGGGGTCGGGACTAGCGATAGAGACCCAGTACTTC,TRBD2,TRBV5-1,TRBJ2-5,once
CSVEDLTDRGAYEQYF,TGCAGCGTTGAAGATCTTACGGACAGGGGGGCCTACGAGCAGTACTTC,TRBD1,TRBV29-1,TRBJ2-7,.
CASSLRHRGYSFYNEQFF,TGTGCCAGCAGTTTGCGTCACAGGGGATACTCATTTTACAATGAGCAGTTCTTC,TRBD1,TRBV27,TRBJ2-1,.
CASSFRVGADSPLHF,TGTGCCAGCAGTTTCAGGGTTGGGGCAGATTCACCCCTCCACTTT,.,TRBV27,TRBJ1-6,.
CASSYSIGVLNTEAFF,TGTGCCAGCAGTTACTCGATCGGGGTTTTGAACACTGAAGCTTTCTTT,.,TRBV6-5,TRBJ1-1,.
CASSFVQGRYGYTF,TGTGCCAGCAGCTTCGTCCAGGGTCGGTATGGCTACACCTTC,.,TRBV11-2,TRBJ1-2,.
CASRIGAGNTIYF,TGTGCCAGCCGAATAGGAGCTGGAAACACCATATATTTT,.,TRBV6-5,TRBJ1-3,few
CASRSKVGGMNTEAFF,TGTGCCAGCAGATCGAAGGTGGGGGGAATGAACACTGAAGCTTTCTTT,.,TRBV7-2,TRBJ1-1,once
CASRLAGTGLDTEAFF,TGTGCCAGCCGACTAGCCGGGACAGGGTTGGACACTGAAGCTTTCTTT,TRBD1,TRBV5-3,TRBJ1-1,few
CASTSWTGGSGYTF,TGTGCCAGTACCTCATGGACAGGGGGCTCTGGCTACACCTTC,TRBD1,TRBV19,TRBJ1-2,.
CAWSAGSRGAIYF,TGTGCCTGGAGTGCGGGGAGCCGGGGGGCGATTTACTTC,.,TRBV30,TRBJ1-2,.
CASSLILNASPNYGYTF,TGCGCCAGCAGCTTAATACTAAATGCCTCTCCTAACTATGGCTACACCTTC,.,TRBV5-1,TRBJ1-2,.
CAISPGQITEAFF,TGTGCCATCAGTCCTGGACAAATCACTGAAGCTTTCTTT,.,TRBV10-3,TRBJ1-1,few
CASSYTDRAFGELFF,TGTGCCAGCAGTTACACTGACAGGGCATTTGGGGAGCTGTTTTTT,TRBD1,TRBV6-5,TRBJ2-2,.
CASSQGGGASPTDTQYF,TGCGCCAGCAGCCAGGGCGGGGGGGCCTCCCCCACAGATACGCAGTATTTT,TRBD2,TRBV4-1,TRBJ2-3,.
CAWSVLGGGSSSPLHF,TGTGCCTGGAGTGTACTCGGGGGGGGTTCTTCTTCACCCCTCCACTTT,.,TRBV30,TRBJ1-6,.
CASSLTRQRGYTF,TGTGCCAGCAGCCTAACCCGACAGCGTGGCTACACCTTC,.,TRBV7-9,TRBJ1-2,once
CASSQEEDEQGFSEKLFF,TGTGCCAGCAGCCAAGAAGAAGACGAGCAGGGTTTCAGTGAAAAACTGTTTTTT,.,TRBV3-1/TRBV3-2,TRBJ1-4,once
CASRPRQGSNQPQHF,TGTGCCAGCAGACCTAGACAGGGTAGCAATCAGCCCCAGCATTTT,TRBD1,TRBV6-5,TRBJ1-5,.
CASSSSPGDGSQPQHF,TGTGCCAGCAGCTCTTCTCCAGGGGATGGGAGTCAGCCCCAGCATTTT,.,TRBV5-4,TRBJ1-5,.
CAWSDRDYEQYF,TGTGCCTGGAGTGACAGGGACTACGAGCAGTACTTC,.,TRBV30,TRBJ2-7,.